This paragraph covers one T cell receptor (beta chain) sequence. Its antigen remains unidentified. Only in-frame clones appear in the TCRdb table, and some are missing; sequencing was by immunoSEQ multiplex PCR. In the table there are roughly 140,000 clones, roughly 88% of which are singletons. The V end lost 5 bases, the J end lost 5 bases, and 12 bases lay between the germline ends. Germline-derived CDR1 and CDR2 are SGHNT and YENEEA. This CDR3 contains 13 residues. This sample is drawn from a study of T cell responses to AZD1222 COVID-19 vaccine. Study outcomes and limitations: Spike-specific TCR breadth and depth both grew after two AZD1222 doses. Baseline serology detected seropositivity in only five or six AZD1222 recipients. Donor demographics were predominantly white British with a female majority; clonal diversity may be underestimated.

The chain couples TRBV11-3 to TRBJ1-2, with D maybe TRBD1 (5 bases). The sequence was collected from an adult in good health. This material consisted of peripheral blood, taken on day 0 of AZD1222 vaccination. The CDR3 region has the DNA TGTGCCAGCAGCAGGGGCGACCTTTATGGCTACACCTTC. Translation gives CASSRGDLYGYTF.